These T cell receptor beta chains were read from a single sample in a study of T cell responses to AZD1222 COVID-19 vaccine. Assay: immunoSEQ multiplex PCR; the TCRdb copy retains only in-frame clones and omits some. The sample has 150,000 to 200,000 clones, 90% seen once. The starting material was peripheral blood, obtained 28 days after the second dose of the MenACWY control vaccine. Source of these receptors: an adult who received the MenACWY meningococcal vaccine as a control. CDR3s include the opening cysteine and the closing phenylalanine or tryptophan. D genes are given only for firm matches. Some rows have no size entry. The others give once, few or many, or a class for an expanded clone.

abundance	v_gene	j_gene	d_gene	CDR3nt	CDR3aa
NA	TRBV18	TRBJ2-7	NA	TGTGCCAGCTCACCAGGTCGGGACGCCTACGAGCAGTACTTC	CASSPGRDAYEQYF
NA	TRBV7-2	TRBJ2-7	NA	TGTGCCAGCAGCTTACTGGGACTCCAAAACTACGAGCAGTACTTC	CASSLLGLQNYEQYF
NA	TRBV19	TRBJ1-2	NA	TGTGCCAGTAGTTCCGGACAGTCGTGGGGCTACACCTTC	CASSSGQSWGYTF
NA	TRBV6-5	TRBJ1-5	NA	TGTGCCAGCAGCCCCGGGGCAGGGCCTCAGCCCCAGCATTTT	CASSPGAGPQPQHF
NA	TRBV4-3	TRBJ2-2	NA	TGCGCCAGCAGCCAAATGGGAGCCGGGACGAACACCGGGGAGCTGTTTTTT	CASSQMGAGTNTGELFF
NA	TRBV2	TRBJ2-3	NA	TGTGCCAGCAGTGAAGCGCTTAGCCTCGAGCAGTATTTT	CASSEALSLEQYF
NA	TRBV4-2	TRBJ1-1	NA	TGTGCCAGCAGCCAAGATGAAGGGGTTAGGGCTTTCTTT	CASSQDEGVRAFF
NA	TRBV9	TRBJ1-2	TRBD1	TGTGCCAGCAGCGTGACAGGGTACGGCTACACCTTC	CASSVTGYGYTF
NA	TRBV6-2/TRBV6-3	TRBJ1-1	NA	TGTGCCAGCAGTTACTTCCATTGGGGGACGTTAGACACTGAAGCTTTCTTT	CASSYFHWGTLDTEAFF
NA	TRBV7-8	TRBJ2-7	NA	TGTGCCAGCAGCCGGAGCCCCGGTGGGCGCCCCACCTACGAGCAGTACTTC	CASSRSPGGRPTYEQYF
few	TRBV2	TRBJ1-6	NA	TGTGCCAGCATTGGAGGTTACGATAATTCACCCCTCCACTTT	CASIGGYDNSPLHF
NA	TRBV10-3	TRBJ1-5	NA	TGTGCCATCAGTGAGTCGATATTCAGGGATCGACAGCCCCAGCATTTT	CAISESIFRDRQPQHF
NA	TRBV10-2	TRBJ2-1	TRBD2	TGCGCCAGCAGTGATCCAGCGGGGCGGCACAATGAGCAGTTCTTC	CASSDPAGRHNEQFF
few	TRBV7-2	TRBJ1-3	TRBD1	TGTGCCAGCAGCTTAGCCGGACAGGGAGGAAACACCATATATTTT	CASSLAGQGGNTIYF
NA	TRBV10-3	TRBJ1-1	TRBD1	TGTGCCATCTCCGGGACAGGGGTCGGCACTGAAGCTTTCTTT	CAISGTGVGTEAFF
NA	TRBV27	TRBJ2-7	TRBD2	TGTGCCAGCAGTCTTAGCGGGAGAATCTCCTACGAGCAGTACTTC	CASSLSGRISYEQYF
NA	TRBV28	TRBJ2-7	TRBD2	TGTGCCAGCAGTGGCTTTAGCGGGAGGGCCGATTCCTACGAGCAGTACTTC	CASSGFSGRADSYEQYF
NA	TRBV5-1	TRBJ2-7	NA	TGCGCCAGCAGAAGGGGGGCCCCCTCCTACGAGCAGTACTTC	CASRRGAPSYEQYF
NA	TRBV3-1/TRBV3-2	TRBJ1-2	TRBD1	TGTGCCAGCAGCCAAGGTCAGGGGGGCACGAACTATGGCTACACCTTC	CASSQGQGGTNYGYTF
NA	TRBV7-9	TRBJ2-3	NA	TGTGCCAGCAGCTTAGTGATAGATACGCAGTATTTT	CASSLVIDTQYF
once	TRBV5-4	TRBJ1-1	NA	TGTGCCAGCAGCTTGGAAGGGTGGTACACTGAAGCTTTCTTT	CASSLEGWYTEAFF
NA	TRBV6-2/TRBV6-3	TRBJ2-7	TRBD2	TGTGCCAGCAGTTGGGGACTACCGAGCAACGAGCAGTACTTC	CASSWGLPSNEQYF
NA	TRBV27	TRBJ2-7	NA	TGTGCCAGCAGTCGACCTAGGACACCGTTAGGAGAGCAGTACTTC	CASSRPRTPLGEQYF
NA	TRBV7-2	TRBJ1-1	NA	TGTGCCAGCAGCTTTCGGGGGGCAGAAGCTTTCTTT	CASSFRGAEAFF
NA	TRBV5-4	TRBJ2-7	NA	TGTGCCAGCAGCCGCCGAAGGGATCTGACCTACGAGCAGTACTTC	CASSRRRDLTYEQYF
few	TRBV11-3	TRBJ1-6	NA	TGTGCCAGCAGCTTAGGAGTTGGTTCACCCCTCCACTTT	CASSLGVGSPLHF
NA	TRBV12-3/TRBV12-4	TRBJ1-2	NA	TGTGCCAGCACCTCCGGGGTGGTAGGCTACACCTTC	CASTSGVVGYTF
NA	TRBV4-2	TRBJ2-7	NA	TGTGCCAGCAGCCAAAGCAGGGAGAACTACGAGCAGTACTTC	CASSQSRENYEQYF
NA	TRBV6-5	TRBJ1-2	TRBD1	TGTGCCAGCAGTTGGACAGGTAGCCCTAACTATGGCTACACCTTC	CASSWTGSPNYGYTF
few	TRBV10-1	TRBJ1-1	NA	TGCGCCAGCAGAGGACAGAACACTGAAGCTTTCTTT	CASRGQNTEAFF
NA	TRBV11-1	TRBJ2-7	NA	TGTGCCAGCAGCTCGCACTTGGCGCCTTCCTACGAGCAGTACTTC	CASSSHLAPSYEQYF
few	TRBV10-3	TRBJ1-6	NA	TGTGCCATCAGTGGTCGACAGGAAAGGGATAATTCACCCCTCCACTTT	CAISGRQERDNSPLHF
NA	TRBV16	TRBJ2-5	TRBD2	TGTGCCAGCAGCCGCGGACTAGCGGAGACCCAGTACTTC	CASSRGLAETQYF
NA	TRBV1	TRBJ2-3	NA	TGCACCAGCAGCCAAGATGGGAATAGCGGGGAAGATACGCAGTATTTT	CTSSQDGNSGEDTQYF
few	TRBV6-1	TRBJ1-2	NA	TGTGCCAGCAGTGAAATCCGCTATGGCTACACCTTC	CASSEIRYGYTF
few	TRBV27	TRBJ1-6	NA	TGTGCCAGCAGCGAGGACGGTAATTCACCCCTCCACTTT	CASSEDGNSPLHF
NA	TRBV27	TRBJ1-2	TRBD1	TGTGCCAGCTCCAGGGGGGATGGCTACACCTTC	CASSRGDGYTF
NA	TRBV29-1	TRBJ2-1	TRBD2	TGCAGCGGCCGTAGCGGGATAGTCGACAATGAGCAGTTCTTC	CSGRSGIVDNEQFF
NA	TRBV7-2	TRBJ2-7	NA	TGTGCCAGCAGCTTATTAGGGGGGGGCTACGAGCAGTACTTC	CASSLLGGGYEQYF
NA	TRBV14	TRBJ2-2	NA	TGTGCCAGCAGCCAAGTGCTGGGTCACACCGGGGAGCTGTTTTTT	CASSQVLGHTGELFF